This TCR beta chain was captured by sequencing in a study of beta chain features in type 1 diabetes. Germline V CDR1 and CDR2: SGDLS, YYNGEE. The CDR3 is made up of 14 amino acids. Trimming removed 3 bases from V and 8 bases from J; junction bases left unmatched: 9. The entirety of the isolated RNA underwent reverse transcription, so expressed TCRB transcripts were sequenced. Sequencing used immunoSEQ multiplex PCR; TCRdb keeps in-frame clones, though not all of them. The sample has about 320,000 clones, about 14% seen once. The chain couples TRBV9 to TRBJ1-2; 8 positions match TRBD1. The sample comprised central memory CD4+ T cells from blood. The source is a man aged 30 to 39 in good health. CDR3 bases: TGTGCCAGCAGCGCCCGACAGGGGTACGGCGGCTACACCTTC. It yields the protein CASSARQGYGGYTF.